The 21 T cell receptor beta chains in this list originate from one sample, sequenced in a study of T cells in Graves' hyperthyroidism and ophthalmopathy (dated by TCRdb to between 2019 and 2020). Libraries were made using multiplex PCR. Sequencing relied on an Illumina HiSeq 2000. TCR beta CDR3 regions were amplified from RNA transcripts. The first round of RT-PCR for the TCR CDR3 was performed with the HTBI primer set and the Qiagen OneStep RT-PCR kit. TCRdb passed the public sequencing reads through fastp at Q25 and MiXCR, retaining productive beta sequences. Every distinct CDR3 protein forms one entry, paired with its most common genes and DNA. The sample table holds fewer than 550,000 distinct CDR3 sequences, of which around 16% were seen once. The ten largest account for roughly 8% of the sample. Sequencing was performed on blood. The receptor source for this set is a woman between 18 and 29 years old with Graves' hyperthyroidism.

At least ten counts were recorded for this clonotype. The V call is TRBV11-3, the J call TRBJ2-1; 9 positions match TRBD1. Germline V gene data show CDR1 as SGHNT and CDR2 as YENEEA. V shed 2 bases, J shed 6 bases, and the junction held 5 bases outside the gene matches. The CDR3 extends over 15 amino acids. CDR3: CASSLWGQGGNEQFF. Written as DNA, the CDR3 is TGTGCCAGCAGCTTATGGGGACAGGGAGGCAATGAGCAGTTCTTC.

The table lists this clonotype with a few counts. The chain has TRBV4-1 and TRBJ1-3; perhaps TRBD1 as D (6 bases). Trimming left V 4 bases short and J 4 bases short, with 14 bases between. The CDR3 spans 15 residues. The germline V gene encodes CDR1 MGHRA and CDR2 YSYEKL. Here the CDR3 DNA reads TGCGCCAGCAGCCTTGAGAGGGGGACGGGAAACACCATATATTTT. Protein sequence: CASSLERGTGNTIYF.

This clonotype occurred a few times. The chain carries TRBV19 and TRBJ1-2, with D perhaps TRBD1 (6 bases). V was cut by 4 bases and J by 4 bases, with 22 bases left in between. Germline V lookup: CDR1 LNHDA, CDR2 SQIVND (reference sequence). This CDR3 has 17 residues. The CDR3: CASSTGAVPSPIYGYTF. The CDR3 bases are TGTGCCAGTAGTACAGGGGCAGTACCGAGCCCGATCTATGGCTACACCTTC.

This chain uses TRBV14 with TRBJ1-6; D is ambiguous. Germline V gives CDR1 SGHDN, CDR2 FVKESK. The CDR3 is 14 amino acids. Trimming took 0 bases from V and 10 from J, leaving 10 bases between them. The CDR3 sequence is CASSQDVVTSPLHF. The CDR3, as DNA: TGTGCCAGCAGCCAAGACGTTGTCACATCACCCCTCCACTTT.

This clonotype was recorded many times. The J gene is TRBJ1-2, the V gene TRBV19; 8 nucleotides match TRBD1. V was pared by 8 bases and J by 6 bases, with 5 bases of the junction left unmatched. The CDR3 is made up of 12 amino acids. Germline V gives CDR1 LNHDA, CDR2 SQIVND (reference sequence). DNA for the CDR3: TGTGCCAGTCGACAGGGGATCAATGGCTACACCTTC. Residues: CASRQGINGYTF.

The CDR3 sequence: CASSSLTSGRGNTGELFF. The DNA for the CDR3 is TGTGCCAGCAGCTCGCTGACTAGCGGGAGGGGGAACACCGGGGAGCTGTTTTTT. This chain connects TRBV4-2 to TRBJ2-2, with TRBD2 identical over 14 bases. Trimming cost V 5 bases and J 1 base; bases outside gene matches: 6. This CDR3 contains 18 residues. The germline CDR1 and CDR2 sequences are LGHNA and YNFKEQ.

This clonotype was seen many times. J is TRBJ1-2 and V is TRBV11-2; no reliable D call. CDR1 and CDR2 from the germline V gene are SGHAT and FQNNGV. This CDR3 has 12 amino acids. V was pared by 11 bases and J by 4 bases, with 14 bases between. CDR3 protein: CAALSHLYGYTF. CDR3 nucleotide sequence: TGTGCCGCCCTGTCCCACCTCTATGGCTACACCTTC.

In this sample, this clonotype turned up many times. DNA of the CDR3: TGTGCCAGCAGTCGTAGTCAGGCTGAAGCTTTCTTT. This translates into CASSRSQAEAFF. The chain has TRBV2 and TRBJ1-1; D unclear. Germline CDR1 and CDR2: SNHLY and FYNNEI. The germline V and J ends were trimmed by 5 bases and 6 bases, with 10 bases remaining between them. The CDR3 is 12 residues long.

V and J are TRBV6-2 or TRBV6-3 and TRBJ2-5; 8 bases match TRBD1. Losses at the gene ends were 6 bases for V and 5 bases for J; bases not matched to a gene: 5. CDR1 is MNHEY and CDR2 is SVGEGT in the germline V gene. The CDR3 is 13 residues long. The CDR3 protein is CASRTGQGETQYF. DNA for the CDR3: TGTGCCAGCAGGACCGGACAGGGCGAGACCCAGTACTTC.

This clonotype was found many times. The chain couples TRBV30 to TRBJ2-7; no firm D call. Trimming took off 0 bases at V and 3 bases at J, with 6 bases between the two ends. CDR3 length: 12 residues. CDR1 GTSNPN and CDR2 SVGIG come from the germline V gene (reference sequence). CDR3 loop: CAWSVLHYEQYF. The CDR3 DNA is TGTGCCTGGAGTGTACTCCACTACGAGCAGTACTTC.

This clonotype has a handful of counts. The chain couples TRBV11-3 to TRBJ1-1; D is undetermined. The CDR3 sequence is 15 residues long. Germline V gene data show CDR1 as SGHNT and CDR2 as YENEEA. Trimming removed 5 bases from V and 1 base from J, with 14 bases in between. The CDR3 bases are TGTGCCAGCAGCCTCCCAGTCTTTGGGAACACTGAAGCTTTCTTT. Translated: CASSLPVFGNTEAFF.

V is TRBV27 and J is TRBJ2-7; tentative D call: TRBD2 (6 bases). V was cut by 0 bases and J by 2 bases, with 14 bases left in between. Germline CDR1 and CDR2: MNHEY and SMNVEV (reference sequence). This CDR3 contains 16 residues. Here the CDR3 DNA reads TGTGCCAGCAGTTTATCGACGCGGGAAGCCCCCTACGAGCAGTACTTC. Its translation is CASSLSTREAPYEQYF.

The table lists this clonotype with a few counts. One base away lies a much larger clone, so this may be a sequencing read error. The V and J genes are TRBV20-1 and TRBJ1-2; D is unclear. The germline V gene encodes CDR1 DFQATT and CDR2 SNEGSKA (reference sequence). The CDR3 consists of 14 residues. CDR3 loop: CSARGGGPGDGYSF. The CDR3 region has the DNA TGCAGTGCTAGAGGGGGAGGGCCTGGGGATGGCTACAGCTTC.

The genes are TRBV7-6 and TRBJ2-7, with D possibly matching TRBD1 (5 bases). Trimming shortened V by 0 bases and J by 3 bases, and 15 bases separated the two germline ends. Germline values: CDR1 SGHVS, CDR2 FNYEAQ. This CDR3 is built from 16 residues. This CDR3 is CASSLAGRPGFYEQYF. As DNA, the CDR3 is TGTGCCAGCAGCTTAGCCGGTCGGCCAGGGTTCTACGAGCAGTACTTC.

This clonotype was detected ten times or more. The rearrangement links TRBV4-1 to TRBJ2-7; possibly TRBD2 for D (5 bases). V was pared by 1 base and J by 0 bases, with 13 bases between. This CDR3 has 16 amino acids. CDR1 and CDR2 from the germline V gene are MGHRA and YSYEKL. The CDR3 loop is CASSQARGQSSYEQYF. In DNA, the CDR3 is TGCGCCAGCAGCCAAGCCCGGGGTCAAAGCTCCTACGAGCAGTACTTC.

This clonotype has more than one count but fewer than ten. The chain employs TRBV7-3 and TRBJ2-1; D ambiguous. The CDR3 is 12 amino acids. The germline V and J ends were trimmed by 2 bases and 7 bases, with 6 bases remaining between them. The V gene's germline CDR1 is SGHTA and CDR2 FQGTGA. The CDR3: CASSLWKNEQFF. The CDR3 DNA reads TGTGCCAGCAGCTTATGGAAGAATGAGCAGTTCTTC.

This clonotype was observed at least ten times. This CDR3 reads CASSPLGSNTEAFF. CDR3 in DNA: TGTGCCAGCAGCCCCCTAGGGTCGAACACTGAAGCTTTCTTT. The V and J genes are TRBV3-1 and TRBJ1-1; D not certain. Germline loops: CDR1 LGHDT, CDR2 YNNKEL (reference sequence). Trimming took off 4 bases at V and 1 base at J, with 10 bases between the two ends. This CDR3 has 14 amino acids.

In this sample, this clonotype turned up a few times. This rearrangement joins TRBV9 to TRBJ1-4, with a tentative D call TRBD1 (6 bases). The CDR3 is 15 residues long. V dropped 3 bases and J dropped 7 bases, with 16 bases sitting between them. The germline CDR1 and CDR2 sequences are SGDLS and YYNGEE. CDR3 sequence: CASSGGWGASEKLFF. For the CDR3, the DNA is TGTGCCAGCAGCGGGGGGTGGGGGGCCAGTGAAAAACTGTTTTTT.

This clonotype occurred a few times. The J gene is TRBJ2-1, the V gene TRBV4-2; 11 bases line up with TRBD2. V was clipped by 6 bases and J by 1 base; unmatched bases: 8. There are 17 residues in the CDR3. Germline V gene sequence: CDR1 LGHNA, CDR2 YNFKEQ. CDR3 DNA sequence: TGTGCCAGCAGTCCAACCACTAGCGGGAGATCCTACAATGAGCAGTTCTTC. As protein: CASSPTTSGRSYNEQFF.

Ten or more counts support this clonotype. V and J are TRBV12-3 or TRBV12-4 and TRBJ2-5; either TRBD1 or TRBD2 may fit D (5 bases each). The CDR3 extends over 12 amino acids. The V and J ends lost 6 bases and 7 bases respectively, with 12 bases between them. For the CDR3, the DNA is TGTGCCAGCAGCCCTCCTGGGGGGACCCAGTACTTC. Its protein product is CASSPPGGTQYF.

This clonotype was observed many times. J is TRBJ2-1 and V is TRBV7-2; D is ambiguous. This CDR3 region has 12 residues. V was shortened by 3 bases and J by 9 bases, with 9 bases between the two germline ends. Germline CDR1 and CDR2: SGHTA and FQGNSA. The CDR3 loop reads CASSLGLGEQFF. CDR3 in DNA: TGTGCCAGCAGCTTGGGTTTGGGTGAGCAGTTCTTC.